The rows below give T cell receptor beta chains drawn from one sample of a study of blood T cell repertoires in COVID-19. The protocol was immunoSEQ multiplex PCR, while the TCRdb copy is restricted to in-frame clones and leaves out a portion. Of about 91,000 clones in the sample, more than 70% were seen once. Material: peripheral blood. Every receptor here comes from an elderly woman with active COVID-19. Each CDR3 is given without its conserved first and last residue. The order of the fields is V gene, J gene, CDR3 protein.

TRBV18	TRBJ2-1	ASSPTTQGYNEQF
TRBV27	TRBJ2-3	TVGHGSTDTQY
TRBV4-3	TRBJ1-4	ASSQEDYRPGANEKLF
TRBV7-8	TRBJ2-2	ASSLRSGTNTGELF
TRBV9	TRBJ2-1	ASSVSGLAAYNEQF
TRBV6-6	TRBJ2-7	ASSPRTGTSSYEQY
TRBV19	TRBJ2-1	ASSISTSGRAPSSYNEQF
TRBV2	TRBJ2-3	ASSEAGTSGRASDTQY
TRBV28	TRBJ1-4	ASSLWGTGNNEKLF
TRBV6-2/TRBV6-3	TRBJ2-3	ASSRGVGARTDTQY
TRBV19	TRBJ2-4	ASSIRGLAKNIQY
TRBV29-1	TRBJ1-1	SAGGGRLDTEAF
TRBV5-1	TRBJ2-3	ASSPGLETDTQY
TRBV24-1	TRBJ1-3	ATSETGMGNTIY
TRBV19	TRBJ2-1	ASSSGRAYNEQF
TRBV3-1/TRBV3-2	TRBJ2-7	ASSPQGNRVYSYEQY
TRBV7-8	TRBJ1-1	ASSRGVGTEAF
TRBV20-1	TRBJ2-3	SASLASGSSDTQY
TRBV6-4	TRBJ1-1	ASSRTPGQLNGAEAF
TRBV5-1	TRBJ2-1	ASSEQGFGYEQF
TRBV5-6	TRBJ2-7	ASSLDTGVTYEQY
TRBV5-3	TRBJ2-7	ARGWSSYEQY
TRBV28	TRBJ2-6	ASRTVGQGAYGANVLT
TRBV24-1	TRBJ1-1	ATSGPGSMNTEAF
TRBV24-1	TRBJ1-1	ATSDSLGKNTEAF
TRBV9	TRBJ1-1	ASSGRDRGRDTEAF
TRBV12-3/TRBV12-4	TRBJ2-1	ASSLGSSNEQF
TRBV28	TRBJ1-2	ASSSGGLGYT
TRBV3-1/TRBV3-2	TRBJ2-6	ASSHRGAHPSGANVLT
TRBV7-2	TRBJ1-3	ASSQDGQSGNTIY
TRBV5-4	TRBJ1-1	ASSLGGENTEAF
TRBV2	TRBJ1-6	ASMGSGKNSPLH